This T cell receptor beta chain was found in a study of identical twins. Study outcomes and limitations: Out-of-frame alpha sequences common to twins exhibited an excess of low generation probability. Out-of-frame sharing of TCR alpha in monozygotic twins was underestimated by models. Conclusions came from cross-sectional statistical analysis, not from following the same donors.

From germline, CDR1 is SQVTM and CDR2 ANQGSEA. This CDR3 has 10 amino acids. The ends were cut back, 4 bases at V and 9 bases at J, with 7 bases in the middle. No donor was unhealthy or non-Caucasian. TCRdb reprocessed the 5' RACE reads via MiXCR and lists one record per CDR3 protein. This table has around 960,000 distinct CDR3 sequences, around 12% appearing once. The table lists this clonotype with a few counts. Its antigen remains unknown. The same sample was also used in a study of yellow fever vaccine responses in identical twins.

Sequenced input: PBMCs. The genes are TRBV29-1 and TRBJ2-1; D unclear. The source is a woman under 30 in good health. CDR3: CSVGLLEQFF. The CDR3 DNA follows: TGCAGCGTTGGCTTGCTTGAGCAGTTCTTC.